This T cell receptor beta chain was sequenced during a study of monozygotic twins with inflammatory bowel disease. Findings of the study overall: Patient-to-patient differences in immunosuppressive treatment may have added variability to the repertoires. Lower sharing of clonotypes with other individuals was seen in IBD patients than in healthy twins. This was most marked in patients showing signs of disease activity.

A 6-nucleotide sample barcode was carried by the UMIs, which template switching added. For each CDR3 protein, TCRdb gives one entry from its re-call of the 5' RACE reads, without DNA. In all, the sample yields 400,000 or so distinct CDR3 sequences. This CDR3 is 17 amino acids long. Germline CDR1 DFQATT, CDR2 SNEGSKA (reference sequence). On this clonotype itself: The antigen is not known.

The source is a human donor with ulcerative colitis or Crohn's disease, or a healthy co-twin of an affected twin (not recorded which). The sequencing sample was made of blood. The rearrangement uses TRBV20-1 and TRBJ2-3; absent DNA, TCRdb's TRBD2 call cannot be checked. The CDR3 sequence is CSAREWTSGSRADTQYF.